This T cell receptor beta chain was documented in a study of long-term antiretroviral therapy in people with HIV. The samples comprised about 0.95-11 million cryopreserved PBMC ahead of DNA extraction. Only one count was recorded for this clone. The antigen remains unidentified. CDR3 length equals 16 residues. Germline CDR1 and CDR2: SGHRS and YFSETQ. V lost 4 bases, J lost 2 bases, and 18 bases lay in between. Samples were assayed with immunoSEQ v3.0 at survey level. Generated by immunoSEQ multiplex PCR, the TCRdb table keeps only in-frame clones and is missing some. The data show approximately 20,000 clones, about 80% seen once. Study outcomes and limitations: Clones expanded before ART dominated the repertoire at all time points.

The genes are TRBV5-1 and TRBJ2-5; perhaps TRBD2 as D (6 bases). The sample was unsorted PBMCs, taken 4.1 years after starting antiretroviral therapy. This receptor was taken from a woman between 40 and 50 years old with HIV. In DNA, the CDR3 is TGCGCCAGCAGCCTCGGGGGTTCTTCGGGACAAGAGACCCAGTACTTC. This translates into CASSLGGSSGQETQYF. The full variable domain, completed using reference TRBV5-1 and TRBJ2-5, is KAGVTQTPRYLIKTRGQQVTLSCSPISGHRSVSWYQQTPGQGLQFLFEYFSETQRNKGNFPGRFSGRQFSNSRSEMNVSTLELGDSALYLCASSLGGSSGQETQYFGPGTRLLVL.